The 2 T cell receptor beta chains presented below share a single source sample, sequenced in a study of somatic mutations in cytotoxic T cells in rheumatoid arthritis. Libraries were prepared by immunoSEQ multiplex PCR; TCRdb keeps only in-frame clonotypes and omits some of them. The sample has more than 25,000 clones, roughly 80% seen once. Sequencing was done on a sample of CD8+ T cells sorted from blood. These receptors were obtained from a woman in her late teens or twenties in good health.

This clone was seen just once. V usage is TRBV7-8 and J usage is TRBJ2-3; 12 nucleotides agree with TRBD2. The CDR3 covers 15 residues. V dropped 6 bases and J dropped 2; count of bases not matched to a gene: 3. CDR1 and CDR2 from the germline V gene are SGHVS and FQNEAQ. CDR3 in DNA: TGTGCCAGCAGAAGGACTAGCGGGGACACAGATACGCAGTATTTT. It translates to CASRRTSGDTDTQYF. Based on the CDR3 plus reference TRBV7-8 and TRBJ2-3, the full variable domain is GAGVSQSPRYKVAKRGQDVALRCDPISGHVSLFWYQQALGQGPEFLTYFQNEAQLDKSGLPSDRFFAERPEGSVSTLKIQRTQQEDSAVYLCASRRTSGDTDTQYFGPGTRLTVL.

The chain carries TRBV2 and TRBJ1-4; 7 bases are shared with TRBD1. CDR3 length: 16 amino acids. Germline-derived CDR1 and CDR2 are SNHLY and FYNNEI. The junction had 12 bases not matched to a gene; V was cut back by 7 bases and J by 4 bases. CDR3 bases: TGTGCCAGCAATACAGGGACAGCGGGCCTTAATGAAAAACTGTTTTTT. This codes for CASNTGTAGLNEKLFF.